This T cell receptor beta chain stems from a study of cytomegalovirus exposure and HLA in healthy donors. In this sample, this clone turned up once. Its antigen is unknown. Sequencing used immunoSEQ multiplex PCR; TCRdb keeps in-frame clones, though not all of them. The data show fewer than 200,000 clones, around nine tenths seen once. Study conclusions and caveats: Some TCR beta chains (roughly 150 of them) were listed as cytomegalovirus-associated.

The TCR originated in a man in his thirties or forties in good health and CMV-seropositive. Sequenced input: PBMCs.

CDR3 region: CASSEVPGSGGYEQYF. CDR3 DNA sequence: TGTGCCAGCAGTGAAGTTCCGGGATCAGGGGGTTACGAGCAGTACTTC. This chain links TRBV6-1 with TRBJ2-7; TRBD1 matches 7 bases. Germline V CDR1 and CDR2: MNHNS, SASEGT. V trimming: 1 base; J trimming: 4 bases; junction bases outside the gene matches: 10. CDR3 size: 16 residues.